This T cell receptor (beta chain) derives from a study of identical twins. Template switching added a universal primer binding site, and final cDNA carried unique molecular identifiers. A single record per CDR3 protein comes from TCRdb applying MiXCR to the 5' RACE reads. Of more than 600,000 distinct CDR3 sequences in the sample, 15% to 20% were seen once. Deletions cut 8 bases from V and 4 bases from J, with 17 bases between. CDR1 is SQVTM, CDR2 ANQGSEA, per germline. The CDR3 is 13 amino acids. This clonotype occurred a few times. The sample was also linked to a second study, of T cells expressing NK-cell markers. That paper states: The authors restricted sorting to alpha-beta TCR T cells with an anti-gamma-delta TCR antibody in several experiments.

The V gene is TRBV29-1, the J gene TRBJ2-5; a possible D gene is TRBD2 (7 bases). Sequenced material: PBMCs. The clonotype comes from a woman aged 18-29 years in good health. The CDR3 loop reads CSLYDGGPETQYF. CDR3 nucleotide sequence: TGCAGCCTCTACGACGGGGGGCCAGAGACCCAGTACTTC.